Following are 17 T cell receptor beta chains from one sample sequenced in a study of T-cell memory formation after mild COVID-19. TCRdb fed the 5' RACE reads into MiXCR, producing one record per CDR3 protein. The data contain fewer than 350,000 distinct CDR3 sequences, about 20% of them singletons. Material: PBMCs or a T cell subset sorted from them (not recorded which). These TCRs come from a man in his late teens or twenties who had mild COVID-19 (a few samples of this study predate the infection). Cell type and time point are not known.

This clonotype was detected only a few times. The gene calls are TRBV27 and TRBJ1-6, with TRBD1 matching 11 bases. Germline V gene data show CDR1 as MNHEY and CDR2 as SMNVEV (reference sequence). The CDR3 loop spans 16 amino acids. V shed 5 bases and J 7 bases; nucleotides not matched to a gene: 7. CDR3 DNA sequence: TGTGCCAGCAGTCCGGGGACAGGGGGACTAAATTCACCCCTCCACTTT. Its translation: CASSPGTGGLNSPLHF.

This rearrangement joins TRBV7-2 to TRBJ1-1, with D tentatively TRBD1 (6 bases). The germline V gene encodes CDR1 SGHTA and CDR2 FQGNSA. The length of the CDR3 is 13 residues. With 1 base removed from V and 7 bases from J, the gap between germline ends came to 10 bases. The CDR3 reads CASSLGGRVEAFF. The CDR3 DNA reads TGTGCCAGCAGCTTAGGGGGGCGGGTTGAAGCTTTCTTT.

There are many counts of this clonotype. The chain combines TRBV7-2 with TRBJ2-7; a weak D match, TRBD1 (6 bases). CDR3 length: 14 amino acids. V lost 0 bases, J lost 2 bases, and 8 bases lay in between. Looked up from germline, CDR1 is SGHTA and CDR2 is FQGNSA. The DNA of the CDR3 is TGTGCCAGCAGCTTAGCGGCAGGGGCCTACGAGCAGTACGTC. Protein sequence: CASSLAAGAYEQYV.

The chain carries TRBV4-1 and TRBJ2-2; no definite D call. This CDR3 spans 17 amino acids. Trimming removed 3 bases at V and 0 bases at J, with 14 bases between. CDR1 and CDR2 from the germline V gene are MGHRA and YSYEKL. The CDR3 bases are TGCGCCAGCAGCCACCCGGGCGTTGTAACGAACACCGGGGAGCTGTTTTTT. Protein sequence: CASSHPGVVTNTGELFF.

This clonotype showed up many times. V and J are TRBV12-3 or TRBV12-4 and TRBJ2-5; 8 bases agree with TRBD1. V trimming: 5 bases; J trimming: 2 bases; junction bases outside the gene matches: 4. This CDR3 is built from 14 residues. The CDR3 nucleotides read TGTGCCAGCAGTAGACAGGGGCGTCAAGAGACCCAGTACTTC. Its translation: CASSRQGRQETQYF.

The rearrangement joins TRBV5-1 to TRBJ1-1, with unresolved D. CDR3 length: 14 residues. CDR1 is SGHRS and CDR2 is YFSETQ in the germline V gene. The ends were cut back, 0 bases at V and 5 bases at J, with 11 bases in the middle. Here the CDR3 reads CASSLAEVRTEAFF. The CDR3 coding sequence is TGCGCCAGCAGCTTGGCCGAAGTTCGGACTGAAGCTTTCTTT. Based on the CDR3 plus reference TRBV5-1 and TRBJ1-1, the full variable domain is KAGVTQTPRYLIKTRGQQVTLSCSPISGHRSVSWYQQTPGQGLQFLFEYFSETQRNKGNFPGRFSGRQFSNSRSEMNVSTLELGDSALYLCASSLAEVRTEAFFGQGTRLTVV.

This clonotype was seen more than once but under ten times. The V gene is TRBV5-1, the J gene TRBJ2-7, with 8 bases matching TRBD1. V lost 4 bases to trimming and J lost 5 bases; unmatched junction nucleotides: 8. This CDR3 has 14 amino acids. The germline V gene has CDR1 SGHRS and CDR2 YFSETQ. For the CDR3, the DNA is TGCGCCAGCAGCGGGACAGGCAGGAGGGACGAGCAGTACTTC. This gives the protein CASSGTGRRDEQYF. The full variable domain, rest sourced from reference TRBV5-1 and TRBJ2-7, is KAGVTQTPRYLIKTRGQQVTLSCSPISGHRSVSWYQQTPGQGLQFLFEYFSETQRNKGNFPGRFSGRQFSNSRSEMNVSTLELGDSALYLCASSGTGRRDEQYFGPGTRLTVT.

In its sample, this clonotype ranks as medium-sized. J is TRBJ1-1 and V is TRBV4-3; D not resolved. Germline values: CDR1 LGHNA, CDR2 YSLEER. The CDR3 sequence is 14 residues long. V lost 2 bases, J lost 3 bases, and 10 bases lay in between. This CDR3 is CASSQWAKDTEAFF. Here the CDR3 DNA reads TGCGCCAGCAGCCAATGGGCGAAGGACACTGAAGCTTTCTTT.

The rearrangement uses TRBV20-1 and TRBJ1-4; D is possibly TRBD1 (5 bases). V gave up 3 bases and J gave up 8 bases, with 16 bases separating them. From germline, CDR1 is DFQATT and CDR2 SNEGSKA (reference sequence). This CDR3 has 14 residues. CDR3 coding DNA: TGCAGTGCTAGGGATACAGGCAGAACGGAAAAACTGTTTTTT. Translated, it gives CSARDTGRTEKLFF.

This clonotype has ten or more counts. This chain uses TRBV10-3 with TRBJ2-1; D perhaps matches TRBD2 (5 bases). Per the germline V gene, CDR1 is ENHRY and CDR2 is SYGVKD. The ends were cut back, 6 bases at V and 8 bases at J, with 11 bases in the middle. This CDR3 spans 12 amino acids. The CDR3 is CAIRGSGDEQFF. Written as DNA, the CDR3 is TGTGCCATCAGAGGGAGCGGCGATGAGCAGTTCTTC.

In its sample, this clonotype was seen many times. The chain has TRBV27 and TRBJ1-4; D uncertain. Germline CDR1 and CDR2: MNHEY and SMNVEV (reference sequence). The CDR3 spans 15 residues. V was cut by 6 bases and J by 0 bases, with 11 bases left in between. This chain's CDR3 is CASSPVWATNEKLFF. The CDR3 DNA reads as TGTGCCAGCAGCCCCGTTTGGGCAACTAATGAAAAACTGTTTTTT.

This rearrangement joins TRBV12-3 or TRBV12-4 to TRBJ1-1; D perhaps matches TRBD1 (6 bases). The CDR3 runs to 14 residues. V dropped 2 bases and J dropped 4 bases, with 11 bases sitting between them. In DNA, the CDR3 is TGTGCCAGCAGTTTACGGGGGGCGCGCACTGAAGCTTTCTTT. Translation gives CASSLRGARTEAFF.

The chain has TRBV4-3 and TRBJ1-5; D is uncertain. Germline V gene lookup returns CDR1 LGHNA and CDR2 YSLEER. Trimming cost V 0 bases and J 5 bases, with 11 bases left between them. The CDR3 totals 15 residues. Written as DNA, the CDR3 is TGCGCCAGCAGCCAAGATGGCGCAGTTGATCAGCCCCAGCATTTT. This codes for CASSQDGAVDQPQHF.

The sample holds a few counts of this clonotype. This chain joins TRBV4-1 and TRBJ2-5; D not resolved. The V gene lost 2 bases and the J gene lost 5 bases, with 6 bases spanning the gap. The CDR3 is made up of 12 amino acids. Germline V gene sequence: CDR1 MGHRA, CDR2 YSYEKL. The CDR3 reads CASSQIAETQYF. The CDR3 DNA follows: TGCGCCAGCAGCCAAATAGCTGAGACCCAGTACTTC.

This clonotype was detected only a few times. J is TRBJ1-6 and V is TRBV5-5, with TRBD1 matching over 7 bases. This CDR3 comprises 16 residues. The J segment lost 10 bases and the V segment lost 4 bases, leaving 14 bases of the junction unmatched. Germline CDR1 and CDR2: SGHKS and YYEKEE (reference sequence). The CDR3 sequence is CASSPATGFMGSPLHF. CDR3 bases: TGTGCCAGCAGCCCGGCGACAGGGTTTATGGGCTCACCCCTCCACTTT.

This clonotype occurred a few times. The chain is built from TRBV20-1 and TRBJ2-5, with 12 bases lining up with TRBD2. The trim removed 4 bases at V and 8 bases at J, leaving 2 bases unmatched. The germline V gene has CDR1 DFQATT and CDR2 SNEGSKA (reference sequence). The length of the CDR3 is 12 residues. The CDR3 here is CSAILAGGTQYF. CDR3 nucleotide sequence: TGCAGTGCTATACTAGCGGGGGGTACCCAGTACTTC.

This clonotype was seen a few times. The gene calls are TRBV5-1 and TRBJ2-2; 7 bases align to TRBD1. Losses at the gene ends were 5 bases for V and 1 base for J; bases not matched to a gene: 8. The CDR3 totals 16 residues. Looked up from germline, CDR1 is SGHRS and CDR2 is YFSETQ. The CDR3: CASSPQDRWNTGELFF. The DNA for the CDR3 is TGCGCCAGCAGTCCACAGGACAGGTGGAACACCGGGGAGCTGTTTTTT.